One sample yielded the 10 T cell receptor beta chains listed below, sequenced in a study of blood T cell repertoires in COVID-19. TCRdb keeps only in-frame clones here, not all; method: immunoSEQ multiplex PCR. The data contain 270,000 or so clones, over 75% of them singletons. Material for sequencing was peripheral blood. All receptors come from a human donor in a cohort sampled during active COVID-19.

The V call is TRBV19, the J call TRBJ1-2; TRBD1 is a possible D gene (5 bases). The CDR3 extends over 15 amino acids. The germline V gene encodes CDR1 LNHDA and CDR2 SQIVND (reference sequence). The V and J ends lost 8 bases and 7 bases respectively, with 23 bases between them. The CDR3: CASLQQADVSSGYTF. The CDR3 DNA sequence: TGTGCCAGTCTCCAACAGGCGGACGTTTCCTCTGGCTACACCTTC.

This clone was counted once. In nucleotides, the CDR3 is TGTGCCAGTAGTGAGCTATTTCAGGGTACGCAGTATTTT. Translation gives CASSELFQGTQYF. The chain joins TRBV19 to TRBJ2-3; D possibly corresponds to TRBD1 (5 bases). The V end lost 5 bases, the J end lost 8 bases, and 14 bases lay between the germline ends. This CDR3 is 13 amino acids long. CDR1 is LNHDA and CDR2 is SQIVND in the germline V gene (reference sequence). The whole variable domain, remainder taken from reference TRBV19 and TRBJ2-3, is DGGITQSPKYLFRKEGQNVTLSCEQNLNHDAMYWYRQDPGQGLRLIYYSQIVNDFQKGDIAEGYSVSREKKESFPLTVTSAQKNPTAFYLCASSELFQGTQYFGPGTRLTVL.

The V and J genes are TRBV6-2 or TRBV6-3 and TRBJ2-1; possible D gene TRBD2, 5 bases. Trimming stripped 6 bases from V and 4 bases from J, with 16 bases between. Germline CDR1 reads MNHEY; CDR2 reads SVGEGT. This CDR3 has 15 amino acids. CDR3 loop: CASSQRRGGYNEQFF. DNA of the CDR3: TGTGCCAGCAGCCAACGACGTGGCGGGTACAATGAGCAGTTCTTC.

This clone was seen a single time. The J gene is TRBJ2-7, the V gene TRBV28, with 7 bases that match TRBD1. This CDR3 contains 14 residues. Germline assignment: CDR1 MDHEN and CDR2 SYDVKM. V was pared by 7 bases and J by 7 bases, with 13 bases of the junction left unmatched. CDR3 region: CASNGRGFWLEQYF. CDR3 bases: TGTGCCAGCAATGGCAGGGGGTTTTGGTTGGAGCAGTACTTC.

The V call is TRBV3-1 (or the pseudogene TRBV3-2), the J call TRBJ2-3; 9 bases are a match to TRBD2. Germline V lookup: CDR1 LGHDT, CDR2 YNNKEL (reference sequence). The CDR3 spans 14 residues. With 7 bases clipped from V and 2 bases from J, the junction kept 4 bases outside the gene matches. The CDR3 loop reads CASMAGGTTDTQYF. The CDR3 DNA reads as TGTGCCAGCATGGCGGGGGGGACCACAGATACGCAGTATTTT.

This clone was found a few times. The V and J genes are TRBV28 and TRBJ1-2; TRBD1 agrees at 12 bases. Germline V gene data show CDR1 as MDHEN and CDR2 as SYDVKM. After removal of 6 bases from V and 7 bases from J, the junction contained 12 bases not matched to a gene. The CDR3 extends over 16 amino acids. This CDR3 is CASRSPSGTGGVGYTF. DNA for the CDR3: TGTGCCAGCAGGTCGCCTTCCGGGACAGGGGGCGTTGGCTACACCTTC.

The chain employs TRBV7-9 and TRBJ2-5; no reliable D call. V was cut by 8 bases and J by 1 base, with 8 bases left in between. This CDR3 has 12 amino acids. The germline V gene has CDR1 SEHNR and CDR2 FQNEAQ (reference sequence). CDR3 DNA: TGTGCCAGCGGCGACTTCCAAGAGACCCAGTACTTC. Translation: CASGDFQETQYF.

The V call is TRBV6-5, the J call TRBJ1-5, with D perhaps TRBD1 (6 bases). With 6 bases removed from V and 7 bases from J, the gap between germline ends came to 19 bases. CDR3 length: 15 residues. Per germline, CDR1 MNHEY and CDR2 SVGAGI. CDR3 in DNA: TGTGCCAGCAGAGCTTACCAGGGACAAGGCCAGCCCCAGCATTTT. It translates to CASRAYQGQGQPQHF.

This chain's CDR3 is CASLQGQWSDTQYF. In DNA form, the CDR3 reads TGTGCCAGCCTCCAGGGACAGTGGTCAGATACGCAGTATTTT. This sequence joins TRBV2 and TRBJ2-3; 7 nucleotides agree with TRBD1. CDR3 size: 14 residues. CDR1 and CDR2 from the germline V gene are SNHLY and FYNNEI. The J segment lost 4 bases and the V segment lost 8 bases, leaving 9 bases of the junction unmatched.

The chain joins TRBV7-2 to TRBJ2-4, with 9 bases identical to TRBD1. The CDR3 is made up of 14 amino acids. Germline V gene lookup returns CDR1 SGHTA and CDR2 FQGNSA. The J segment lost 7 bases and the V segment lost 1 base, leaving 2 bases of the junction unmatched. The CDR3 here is CASSLGDRANIQYF. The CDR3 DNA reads TGTGCCAGCAGCTTAGGGGACAGGGCCAACATTCAGTACTTC. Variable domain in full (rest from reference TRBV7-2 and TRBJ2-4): GAGVSQSPSNKVTEKGKDVELRCDPISGHTALYWYRQSLGQGLEFLIYFQGNSAPDKSGLPSDRFSAERTGGSVSTLTIQRTQQEDSAVYLCASSLGDRANIQYFGAGTRLSVL.